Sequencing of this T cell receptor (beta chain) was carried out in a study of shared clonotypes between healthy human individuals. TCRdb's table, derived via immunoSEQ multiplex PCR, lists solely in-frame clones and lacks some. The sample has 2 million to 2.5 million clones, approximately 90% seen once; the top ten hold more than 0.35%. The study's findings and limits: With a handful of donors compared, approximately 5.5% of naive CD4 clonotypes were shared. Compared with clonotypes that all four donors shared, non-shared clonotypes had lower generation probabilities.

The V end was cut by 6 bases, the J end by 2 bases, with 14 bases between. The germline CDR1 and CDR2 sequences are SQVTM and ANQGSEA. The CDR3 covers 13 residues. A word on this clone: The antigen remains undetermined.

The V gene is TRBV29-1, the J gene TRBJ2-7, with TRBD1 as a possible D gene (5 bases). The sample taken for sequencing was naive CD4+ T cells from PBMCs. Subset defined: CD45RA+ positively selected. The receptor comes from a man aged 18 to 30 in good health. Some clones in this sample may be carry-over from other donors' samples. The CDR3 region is CSVGHSEPYEQYF. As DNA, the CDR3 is TGCAGCGTGGGGCACAGCGAACCCTACGAGCAGTACTTC.